These 30 T cell receptor beta chains were all obtained from the same sample, sequenced in a study of blood T cell repertoires in COVID-19. The assay was immunoSEQ multiplex PCR, and TCRdb's table has in-frame clones only and misses some. In the table there are around 130,000 clones, around 83% of which are singletons. The sample taken for sequencing was peripheral blood. These receptors were collected from a man aged 35 to 55 with active or convalescent COVID-19.

This sequence joins TRBV25-1 and TRBJ2-7, with D possibly TRBD1 on 6 matching bases. In germline, CDR1 is MGHDK, CDR2 SYGVNS. With 8 bases removed from V and 2 bases from J, the gap between germline ends came to 19 bases. CDR3 length equals 15 residues. The CDR3 DNA is TGTGCCAGCCAAAGACCCGGGACATCAACCTACGAGCAGTACTTC. It encodes CASQRPGTSTYEQYF.

This chain connects TRBV5-5 to TRBJ2-7; perhaps TRBD1 as D (5 bases). This CDR3 spans 14 amino acids. With 0 bases removed from V and 4 bases from J, the gap between germline ends came to 11 bases. Germline V gives CDR1 SGHKS, CDR2 YYEKEE (reference sequence). The chain's CDR3 is CASSLAWGPYEQYF. Here the CDR3 DNA reads TGTGCCAGCAGCTTGGCGTGGGGCCCTTACGAGCAGTACTTC.

CDR3 loop: CASSYGDTIYF. The CDR3 DNA is TGTGCCAGCAGTTACGGAGACACCATATATTTT. This sequence joins TRBV6-5 and TRBJ1-3; D gene unclear. Per the germline V gene, CDR1 is MNHEY and CDR2 is SVGAGI. V was cut by 2 bases and J by 8 bases, with 4 bases left in between. The CDR3 consists of 11 residues.

This chain uses TRBV7-2 with TRBJ1-1; D remains ambiguous. Germline CDR1 SGHTA, CDR2 FQGNSA. The V gene lost 2 bases and the J gene lost 5 bases, with 9 bases spanning the gap. The CDR3 loop spans 13 amino acids. The CDR3 DNA is TGTGCCAGCAGCTTAAACCAGCGTACTGAAGCTTTCTTT. Translated: CASSLNQRTEAFF.

The CDR3 DNA reads as TGTGCCAGCAGTTACTCCCCGGTCGTGAACACTGAAGCTTTCTTT. Translated, it gives CASSYSPVVNTEAFF. The chain has TRBV6-5 and TRBJ1-1; D unclear. Germline-derived CDR1 and CDR2 are MNHEY and SVGAGI. This CDR3 is built from 15 residues. Trimming cost V 0 bases and J 0 bases, with 8 bases left between them.

V gene TRBV30 combines with J gene TRBJ2-6; TRBD1 is a possible D gene (6 bases). Trimming left V 5 bases short and J 3 bases short, with 14 bases between. This CDR3 is built from 15 residues. CDR1 is GTSNPN and CDR2 is SVGIG in the germline V gene (reference sequence). DNA of the CDR3: TGTGCCTGGGCCCGGGACATTTTTGGGGCCAACGTCCTGACTTTC. Its protein product is CAWARDIFGANVLTF.

V and J are TRBV7-6 and TRBJ1-1; D call uncertain. The germline V gene has CDR1 SGHVS and CDR2 FNYEAQ. CDR3 length equals 11 residues. V was cut by 8 bases and J by 1 base, with 5 bases left in between. CDR3 nucleotide sequence: TGTGCCAGCCGGTCGAACACTGAAGCTTTCTTT. As protein: CASRSNTEAFF. Variable domain in full (rest from reference TRBV7-6 and TRBJ1-1): GAGVSQSPRYKVTKRGQDVALRCDPISGHVSLYWYRQALGQGPEFLTYFNYEAQQDKSGLPNDRFSAERPEGSISTLTIQRTEQRDSAMYRCASRSNTEAFFGQGTRLTVV.

This chain links TRBV2 with TRBJ1-1, with 10 bases matching TRBD1. The CDR3 is made up of 16 amino acids. The ends lost 6 bases at V and 7 bases at J; junction bases unmatched: 14. The germline V gene has CDR1 SNHLY and CDR2 FYNNEI. The CDR3 sequence: CASRVGQGSPRGEAFF. The CDR3 DNA follows: TGTGCCAGCAGAGTGGGACAGGGGTCACCCCGGGGTGAAGCTTTCTTT.

This clone was seen just once. The chain couples TRBV7-9 to TRBJ1-4; the D gene is possibly TRBD1 (6 bases). The CDR3 length is 15 residues. Germline-derived CDR1 and CDR2 are SEHNR and FQNEAQ (reference sequence). V was cut by 1 base and J by 7 bases, with 13 bases left in between. Here the CDR3 reads CASSLEGGVGEKLFF. The CDR3 nucleotides read TGTGCCAGCAGCTTAGAAGGGGGAGTCGGTGAAAAACTGTTTTTT.

The chain recombines TRBV4-3 with TRBJ2-1; a weak D match, TRBD2 (6 bases). The germline gives CDR1 LGHNA, CDR2 YSLEER. The CDR3 has 15 residues. Trimming pared 6 bases from V and 2 bases from J, leaving 14 bases between. CDR3 residues: CASSPGWGAYNEQFF. In nucleotides, the CDR3 is TGCGCCAGCAGTCCAGGGTGGGGGGCCTACAATGAGCAGTTCTTC.

This clone came up a few times. The chain employs TRBV2 and TRBJ1-6, with a weak D call TRBD1 (6 bases). The germline V gene encodes CDR1 SNHLY and CDR2 FYNNEI. V lost 4 bases to trimming and J lost 4 bases, with 8 bases between them. The CDR3 spans 14 residues. CDR3 residues: CASSGTAYNSPLHF. CDR3 nucleotide sequence: TGTGCCAGCAGTGGGACAGCTTATAATTCACCCCTCCACTTT.

The chain joins TRBV27 to TRBJ2-3, with D possibly being TRBD2 (5 bases). The V and J ends lost 5 bases and 1 base respectively, with 16 bases between them. The CDR3 runs to 16 residues. Germline lookup yields CDR1 MNHEY and CDR2 SMNVEV (reference sequence). The CDR3 is CASSQIKPRGTDTQYF. CDR3 nucleotides: TGTGCCAGCAGTCAGATTAAGCCGCGGGGCACAGATACGCAGTATTTT.

V is TRBV7-2 and J is TRBJ1-5; 7 bases are shared with TRBD1. The CDR3 loop spans 14 amino acids. Germline V gene sequence: CDR1 SGHTA, CDR2 FQGNSA. J was trimmed by 4 bases and V by 5 bases; bases with no gene match: 5. CDR3 sequence (DNA): TGTGCCAGCAGCCCAGACAGGGAGAATCAGCCCCAGCATTTT. This gives the protein CASSPDRENQPQHF.

The chain uses TRBV3-1 (or the pseudogene TRBV3-2) and TRBJ1-3, with D hard to call. Deletions cut 4 bases from V and 8 bases from J, with 9 bases between. This CDR3 is 12 amino acids long. Germline V CDR1 and CDR2: LGHDT, YNNKEL (reference sequence). The CDR3 loop reads CASSPSADTIYF. DNA for the CDR3: TGTGCCAGCAGCCCATCCGCGGACACCATATATTTT.

This clone was seen just once. The chain couples TRBV7-9 to TRBJ2-2; no definite D call. The CDR3 contains 13 residues. Germline CDR1 reads SEHNR; CDR2 reads FQNEAQ (reference sequence). V was pared by 1 base and J by 5 bases, with 5 bases between. Here the CDR3 DNA reads TGTGCCAGCAGCTTAGTGAGAACCGGGGAGCTGTTTTTT. Its protein product is CASSLVRTGELFF.

V gene TRBV6-4 combines with J gene TRBJ2-3; D gene ambiguous. Per germline, CDR1 MRHNA and CDR2 SNTAGT. This CDR3 is 14 amino acids long. V was pared by 2 bases and J by 0 bases, with 6 bases between. The CDR3 DNA sequence: TGTGCCAGCAGTGACGGCTTAAGCACAGATACGCAGTATTTT. It encodes CASSDGLSTDTQYF.

This clone was seen many times. This chain links TRBV29-1 with TRBJ2-3, with TRBD2 matching 12 bases. The J segment lost 4 bases and the V segment lost 3 bases, leaving 5 bases of the junction unmatched. Germline CDR1 reads SQVTM; CDR2 reads ANQGSEA. CDR3 length equals 15 residues. CDR3 in DNA: TGCAGCGTTGATGGACTAGCGGGGTTTGCAGATACGCAGTATTTT. Amino acid sequence: CSVDGLAGFADTQYF.

The genes are TRBV19 and TRBJ2-2; the match to TRBD2 covers 8 bases. V was pared by 6 bases and J by 1 base, with 7 bases of the junction left unmatched. Germline V gene data show CDR1 as LNHDA and CDR2 as SQIVND (reference sequence). CDR3 length equals 16 residues. This CDR3 is CASRGLAQQNTGELFF. CDR3 sequence (DNA): TGTGCCAGTAGAGGACTAGCCCAACAGAACACCGGGGAGCTGTTTTTT.

The J gene is TRBJ1-1, the V gene TRBV4-1; D gene uncertain. The V end lost 1 base, the J end lost 1 base, and 7 bases lay between the germline ends. This CDR3 is 14 amino acids long. Germline loops: CDR1 MGHRA, CDR2 YSYEKL. Here the CDR3 reads CASSQGAPNTEAFF. In DNA form, the CDR3 reads TGCGCCAGCAGCCAAGGGGCCCCGAACACTGAAGCTTTCTTT.

Comment on this clone: The sample holds other DNA sequences that translate to the same CDR3. This chain uses TRBV5-1 with TRBJ2-7; D unresolved. Trimming took off 0 bases at V and 6 bases at J, with 7 bases between the two ends. The CDR3 totals 12 residues. Germline V CDR1 and CDR2: SGHRS, YFSETQ. The CDR3, as DNA: TGCGCCAGCAGCTTGGGCGGCGGCGAGCAGTACTTC. Amino acid sequence: CASSLGGGEQYF.

V is TRBV18 and J is TRBJ2-1, with TRBD1 matching over 8 bases. There are 15 residues in the CDR3. V shed 3 bases, J shed 6 bases, and the junction held 7 bases outside the gene matches. CDR1 KGHSH and CDR2 LQKENI come from the germline V gene. CDR3 bases: TGTGCCAGCTCACCCGGCGGACAGGGCCTCAATGAGCAGTTCTTC. This codes for CASSPGGQGLNEQFF.

The V call is TRBV4-1, the J call TRBJ1-4, with D possibly matching TRBD1 (6 bases). Trimming removed 3 bases from V and 0 bases from J, with 8 bases in between. Germline V CDR1 and CDR2: MGHRA, YSYEKL. The CDR3 runs to 15 residues. The CDR3 reads CASSQQGPTNEKLFF. Written as DNA, the CDR3 is TGCGCCAGCAGCCAGCAGGGGCCAACTAATGAAAAACTGTTTTTT.

The chain uses TRBV5-5 and TRBJ2-7; 12 bases align to TRBD2. V gave up 1 base and J gave up 0 bases; unmatched junction bases: 5. The CDR3 contains 17 residues. Germline lookup yields CDR1 SGHKS and CDR2 YYEKEE (reference sequence). Here the CDR3 reads CASSLLLAGGLSYEQYF. The CDR3 DNA reads as TGTGCCAGCAGCTTGTTACTAGCGGGGGGCCTCTCCTACGAGCAGTACTTC.

The chain recombines TRBV10-2 with TRBJ2-2; tentatively, D is TRBD2 (5 bases). V lost 2 bases and J 1 base, leaving 17 bases between the germline ends. CDR1 WSHSY and CDR2 SAAADI come from the germline V gene. The CDR3 is 18 amino acids. For the CDR3, the DNA is TGCGCCAGCAGTGAGACGGGGTGGAAGCTGGGGAACACCGGGGAGCTGTTTTTT. It yields the protein CASSETGWKLGNTGELFF.

The chain combines TRBV12-3 or TRBV12-4 with TRBJ2-4, with D possibly matching TRBD1 (6 bases). The CDR3 extends over 12 amino acids. V dropped 5 bases and J dropped 8 bases, with 10 bases sitting between them. CDR3 amino acids: CASSRTVDIQYF. The DNA for the CDR3 is TGTGCCAGCAGTCGGACAGTTGACATTCAGTACTTC.

This sequence joins TRBV11-2 and TRBJ1-6, with a possible D match to TRBD1 (6 bases). The germline V gene encodes CDR1 SGHAT and CDR2 FQNNGV. V was cut by 3 bases and J by 0 bases, with 9 bases left in between. This CDR3 has 16 residues. CDR3 sequence (DNA): TGTGCCAGCAGCTTGGGACAACCCTCCTATAATTCACCCCTCCACTTT. Protein sequence: CASSLGQPSYNSPLHF.

This chain uses TRBV25-1 with TRBJ1-2, with unresolved D. V shed 4 bases and J shed 4 bases, with 7 bases lying between them. The CDR3 is 12 residues long. CDR1 and CDR2 (germline): MGHDK, SYGVNS. DNA for the CDR3: TGTGCCAGCAGTGGGGCCCTCTATGGCTACACCTTC. Amino acid sequence: CASSGALYGYTF.

This chain links TRBV9 with TRBJ2-2, with 9 positions matching TRBD2. V dropped 3 bases and J dropped 0; count of bases not matched to a gene: 3. The CDR3 covers 16 residues. Per germline, CDR1 SGDLS and CDR2 YYNGEE. CDR3 DNA: TGTGCCAGCAGCGATAGCGGGGGAACGAACACCGGGGAGCTGTTTTTT. Protein product: CASSDSGGTNTGELFF.

The chain is built from TRBV5-6 and TRBJ2-7; D is possibly TRBD2 (5 bases). V lost 4 bases and J lost 7, with 15 bases in between. The CDR3 runs to 13 residues. Germline V lookup: CDR1 SGHDT, CDR2 YYEEEE. CDR3 bases: TGTGCCAGCAGCCCGAGGGCCGCTGGAGAGCAGTACTTC. Its translation is CASSPRAAGEQYF.

The chain joins TRBV7-2 to TRBJ2-1, with D tentatively TRBD1 (8 bases). The germline gives CDR1 SGHTA, CDR2 FQGNSA. There are 16 residues in the CDR3. Trimming shortened V by 1 base and J by 8 bases, and 18 bases separated the two germline ends. CDR3 coding DNA: TGTGCCAGCAGCTTAGGGCCAGGGGGCGGGGGATATGAGCAGTTCTTC. Encoded protein: CASSLGPGGGGYEQFF. Full variable domain (remainder filled in from reference TRBV7-2 and TRBJ2-1): GAGVSQSPSNKVTEKGKDVELRCDPISGHTALYWYRQSLGQGLEFLIYFQGNSAPDKSGLPSDRFSAERTGGSVSTLTIQRTQQEDSAVYLCASSLGPGGGGYEQFFGPGTRLTVL.